One and the same sample provided the 5 T cell receptor beta chains below, sequenced in a study of cytomegalovirus exposure and HLA in healthy donors. The study ran its PCR with 60 Vbeta and 13 Jbeta primers. Measured with immunoSEQ multiplex PCR; TCRdb has only the in-frame clones, and not every one. Here the sample spans roughly 140,000 clones, around 82% being singletons. Sequenced sample: PBMCs. These receptors were obtained from a woman aged 18 to 35 in good health and CMV-seropositive.

This rearrangement joins TRBV19 to TRBJ1-1, with D tentatively TRBD1 (5 bases). There are 18 residues in the CDR3. Trimming took off 3 bases at V and 5 bases at J, with 25 bases between the two ends. CDR1 and CDR2 from the germline V gene are LNHDA and SQIVND (reference sequence). The DNA for the CDR3 is TGTGCCAGTAGTATCACCCCGGGAGGTCGCGGGGCATGGACTGAAGCTTTCTTT. Protein sequence: CASSITPGGRGAWTEAFF.

This sequence joins TRBV18 and TRBJ1-1, with D uncertain. Germline CDR1 and CDR2: KGHSH and LQKENI. The V end was cut by 3 bases, the J end by 0 bases, with 14 bases between. The CDR3 totals 16 residues. The CDR3 region is CASSPFRAGMNTEAFF. Written as DNA, the CDR3 is TGTGCCAGCTCACCCTTTAGGGCGGGGATGAACACTGAAGCTTTCTTT.

This chain connects TRBV7-6 to TRBJ1-1; D is undetermined. Trimming took off 8 bases at V and 1 base at J, with 11 bases between the two ends. CDR1 is SGHVS, CDR2 FNYEAQ, per germline. The CDR3 runs to 13 residues. The CDR3 bases are TGTGCCAGCGGACGACGGGAGAACACTGAAGCTTTCTTT. Its translation: CASGRRENTEAFF.

This chain links TRBV5-6 with TRBJ2-5; TRBD2 matches 11 bases. V lost 1 base and J lost 4; bases outside the gene matches: 6. CDR3 size: 16 residues. CDR1 SGHDT and CDR2 YYEEEE come from the germline V gene. The chain's CDR3 is CASSLISSGGRETQYF. The CDR3 bases are TGTGCCAGCAGCTTGATATCTAGCGGGGGGAGAGAGACCCAGTACTTC. The whole variable domain, filled in from reference TRBV5-6 and TRBJ2-5, reads DAGVTQSPTHLIKTRGQQVTLRCSPKSGHDTVSWYQQALGQGPQFIFQYYEEEERQRGNFPDRFSGHQFPNYSSELNVNALLLGDSALYLCASSLISSGGRETQYFGPGTRLLVL.

The chain recombines TRBV11-2 with TRBJ1-2; TRBD1 matches 8 bases. Unmatched junction bases numbered 2, after V lost 0 bases and J lost 8 bases. In germline, CDR1 is SGHAT, CDR2 FQNNGV. The CDR3 contains 13 residues. CDR3 protein: CASSLDRGQGYTF. CDR3 sequence (DNA): TGTGCCAGCAGCTTAGACAGGGGGCAAGGCTACACCTTC.